The next 9 T cell receptor beta chains were all read from a single sample in a study of STAT3 mutations in large granular lymphocyte leukemia (dated by TCRdb to 2018 to 2020). Libraries were made using the immunoSEQ multiplex PCR assay. What TCRdb holds here is the immuneACCESS table cut down to in-frame rearrangements. Part of the clones is not present; checked against another copy, under half of the missing clones reflect an unresolved V gene, and the others are unexplained. In all, the sample holds about 39,000 clones, and around 80% of those were seen once. The ten biggest clones cover around 0.44% of the sample. The paper as a whole reports these results and caveats: At least one immunodominant TCRbeta clonotype was present in every T-LGLL patient, and multiple immunodominant subclonotypes appeared in about half of the T-LGLL patients.

Antigens for these TCRs are unknown. Sequenced: PBMCs. These receptor sequences come from a human donor with T large granular lymphocyte leukemia. Some clones in this sample may be carry-over from other donors' samples.

The chain has TRBV7-9 and TRBJ1-2; D not certain. The germline V and J ends were trimmed by 2 bases and 3 bases, with 7 bases remaining between them. The CDR3 length is 13 residues. CDR1 and CDR2 from the germline V gene are SEHNR and FQNEAQ (reference sequence). CDR3 coding DNA: TGTGCCAGCAGCTTAAACAATGACTATGGCTACACCTTC. Protein product: CASSLNNDYGYTF.

The rearrangement joins TRBV4-1 to TRBJ1-1; TRBD1 agrees at 7 bases. V was clipped by 0 bases and J by 5 bases; unmatched bases: 12. The CDR3 contains 17 residues. The germline CDR1 and CDR2 sequences are MGHRA and YSYEKL. The CDR3 loop reads CASSQERGTVRRTEAFF. DNA of the CDR3: TGCGCCAGCAGCCAAGAAAGGGGGACAGTCCGTAGGACTGAAGCTTTCTTT.

The J gene is TRBJ1-6, the V gene TRBV28, with D tentatively TRBD1 (5 bases). The V end lost 3 bases, the J end lost 1 base, and 10 bases lay between the germline ends. Germline CDR1 MDHEN, CDR2 SYDVKM. The CDR3 is 16 amino acids. CDR3 protein: CASSFPRASYNSPLHF. The CDR3 nucleotides are TGTGCCAGCAGTTTCCCCAGGGCATCCTATAATTCACCCCTCCACTTT. The full variable domain, its missing parts supplied by reference TRBV28 and TRBJ1-6, is DVKVTQSSRYLVKRTGEKVFLECVQDMDHENMFWYRQDPGLGLRLIYFSYDVKMKEKGDIPEGYSVSREKKERFSLILESASTNQTSMYLCASSFPRASYNSPLHFGNGTRLTVT.

This sequence joins TRBV30 and TRBJ1-2, with D unclear. The CDR3 has 13 amino acids. Trimming stripped 0 bases from V and 8 bases from J, with 13 bases between. CDR1 and CDR2 from the germline V gene are GTSNPN and SVGIG (reference sequence). This chain's CDR3 is CAWSVGQSSGYTF. In nucleotides, the CDR3 is TGTGCCTGGAGTGTGGGCCAGTCCTCCGGCTACACCTTC.

V usage is TRBV27 and J usage is TRBJ2-3; no reliable D call. Per the germline V gene, CDR1 is MNHEY and CDR2 is SMNVEV (reference sequence). V was pared by 0 bases and J by 0 bases, with 4 bases between. This CDR3 spans 14 amino acids. The CDR3 nucleotides read TGTGCCAGCAGTTTATCTGCCAGCACAGATACGCAGTATTTT. It codes for CASSLSASTDTQYF.

This clone turned up a few times. The gene calls are TRBV29-1 and TRBJ1-2, with unresolved D. V gave up 0 bases and J gave up 12 bases, with 17 bases separating them. This CDR3 contains 13 residues. Looked up from germline, CDR1 is SQVTM and CDR2 is ANQGSEA. CDR3 in amino acids: CSVEEAAPGIDTF. CDR3 sequence (DNA): TGCAGCGTTGAAGAGGCGGCCCCTGGGATTGACACCTTC.

This chain uses TRBV6-6 with TRBJ1-2, with 9 nucleotides matching TRBD1. Germline trimming cut 6 bases from V and 6 bases from J; bases unmatched to any gene: 14. Germline V gene sequence: CDR1 MNHNY, CDR2 SVGAGI (reference sequence). CDR3 length: 16 amino acids. The CDR3 DNA follows: TGTGCCAGCAGCCTACAGGGGACAGGGATACGGGATGGCTACACCTTC. Translation: CASSLQGTGIRDGYTF.

The J gene is TRBJ2-4, the V gene TRBV5-4, with a tentative D call TRBD2 (6 bases). The CDR3 runs to 14 residues. The V end lost 4 bases, the J end lost 8 bases, and 16 bases lay between the germline ends. Per the germline V gene, CDR1 is SGHNT and CDR2 is YYREEE (reference sequence). CDR3: CASSLGGSRDIQYF. DNA for the CDR3: TGTGCCAGCAGCCTGGGGGGAAGTAGGGACATTCAGTACTTC. The variable domain in full, completed from reference TRBV5-4 and TRBJ2-4, reads ETGVTQSPTHLIKTRGQQVTLRCSSQSGHNTVSWYQQALGQGPQFIFQYYREEENGRGNFPPRFSGLQFPNYSSELNVNALELDDSALYLCASSLGGSRDIQYFGAGTRLSVL.

J is TRBJ1-6 and V is TRBV4-2; D is perhaps TRBD1 (6 bases). The CDR3 is 18 amino acids. Germline V gives CDR1 LGHNA, CDR2 YNFKEQ. Trimming left V 1 base short and J 14 bases short, with 27 bases between. In DNA, the CDR3 is TGTGCCAGCAGCCAAGGAGAAGAAGGGGGGGGACACACTGAATCCCTCCACTTT. Translated: CASSQGEEGGGHTESLHF.